The sample holds many counts of the clone carrying this TCR beta chain. Its antigen is not known. RNA transcripts yielded amplified TCR beta CDR3 regions. HTBI primers were used for first-round RT-PCR of the TCR CDR3. Each CDR3 protein is one row after TCRdb ran MiXCR on the multiplex PCR reads. The profile covers about 270,000 distinct CDR3 sequences, with roughly 20% appearing a single time and roughly 60% taken by the ten largest. Germline CDR1 is SNHLY and CDR2 is FYNNEI. Trimming shortened V by 9 bases and J by 0 bases, and 9 bases separated the two germline ends. The CDR3 is 12 amino acids. The sample belongs to a study of T cells in Graves' hyperthyroidism and ophthalmopathy. Study background: Any treatment followed the collection of peripheral blood at initial diagnosis.

In the ophthalmopathy cohort, Clinical Activity Score was at least 3, NOSPECS grade at least 4, and duration under 3 months. Study-level findings and limits: In the blood, most expanded thyroid clonotypes above 0.001 appeared as well. Model output signaled ophthalmopathy a median roughly six months ahead of onset.

This receptor was taken from a man aged 25 to 40 with Graves' ophthalmopathy. V usage is TRBV2 and J usage is TRBJ2-7; D not resolved. The sequenced material came from blood. Here the CDR3 DNA reads TGTGCCAGAGGTGGAAGCTCCTACGAGCAGTACTTC. This translates into CARGGSSYEQYF. The full variable domain, completed using reference TRBV2 and TRBJ2-7, is EPEVTQTPSHQVTQMGQEVILRCVPISNHLYFYWYRQILGQKVEFLVSFYNNEISEKSEIFDDQFSVERPDGSNFTLKIRSTKLEDSAMYFCARGGSSYEQYFGPGTRLTVT.